This T cell receptor (beta chain) is from a study of T-cell memory formation after mild COVID-19. Points from the study as a whole: Among CD4+ contracting clones, most were CM and EM, and CD8+ ones EMRA.

As regards this clonotype: Its antigen is unknown.

V shed 5 bases and J shed 6 bases, with 17 bases lying between them. Germline V CDR1 and CDR2: SQVTM, ANQGSEA. This CDR3 is built from 14 residues. TCRdb called the 5' RACE reads again in MiXCR, with one record for every CDR3 protein. The table lists 400,000 to 550,000 distinct CDR3 sequences, around a quarter of them singletons. Sequencing input: PBMCs or a T cell subset sorted from them (not recorded which). This sequence was found in an adult woman who had mild COVID-19 (a few samples of this study predate the infection). Cell type and time point are not known. The V gene is TRBV29-1, the J gene TRBJ2-1; TRBD2 might be the D (6 bases). DNA for the CDR3: TGCAGCGTTTTTTCGTCCGGGAGTGTCAATGAGCAGTTCTTC. Translation: CSVFSSGSVNEQFF.